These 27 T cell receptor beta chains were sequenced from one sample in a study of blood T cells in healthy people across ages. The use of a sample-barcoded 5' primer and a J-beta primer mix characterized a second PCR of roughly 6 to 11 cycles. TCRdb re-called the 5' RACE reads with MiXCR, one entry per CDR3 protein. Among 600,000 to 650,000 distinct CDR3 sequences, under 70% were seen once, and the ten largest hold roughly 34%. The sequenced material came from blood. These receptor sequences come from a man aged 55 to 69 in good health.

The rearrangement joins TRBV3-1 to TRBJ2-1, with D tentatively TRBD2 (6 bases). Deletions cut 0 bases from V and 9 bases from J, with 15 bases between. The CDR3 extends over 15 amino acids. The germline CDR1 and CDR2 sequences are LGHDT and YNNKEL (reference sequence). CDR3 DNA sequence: TGTGCCAGCAGCCAAGATCTTGGAGGGGTTCGTGAGCAGTTCTTC. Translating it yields CASSQDLGGVREQFF.

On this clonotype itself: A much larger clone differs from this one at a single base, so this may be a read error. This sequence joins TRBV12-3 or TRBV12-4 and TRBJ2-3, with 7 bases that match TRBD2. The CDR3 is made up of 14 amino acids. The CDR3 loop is CASSVGGGGDMQYF. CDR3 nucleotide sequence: TGTGCCAGCAGTGTTGGGGGGGGAGGAGATATGCAGTATTTT.

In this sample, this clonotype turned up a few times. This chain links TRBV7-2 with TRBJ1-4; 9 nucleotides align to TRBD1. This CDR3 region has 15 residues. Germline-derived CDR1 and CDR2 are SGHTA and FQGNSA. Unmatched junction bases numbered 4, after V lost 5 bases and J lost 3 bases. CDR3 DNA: TGTGCCAGCAGCACAAACAGGGGGCCTAATGAAAAACTGTTTTTT. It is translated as CASSTNRGPNEKLFF. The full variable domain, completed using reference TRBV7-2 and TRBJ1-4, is GAGVSQSPSNKVTEKGKDVELRCDPISGHTALYWYRQSLGQGLEFLIYFQGNSAPDKSGLPSDRFSAERTGGSVSTLTIQRTQQEDSAVYLCASSTNRGPNEKLFFGSGTQLSVL.

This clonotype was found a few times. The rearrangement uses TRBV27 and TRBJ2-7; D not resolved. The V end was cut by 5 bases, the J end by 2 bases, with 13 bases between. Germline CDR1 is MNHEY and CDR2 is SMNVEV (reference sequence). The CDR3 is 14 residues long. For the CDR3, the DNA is TGTGCCAGCAGTCCCCATAGACCCGCCTACGAGCAGTACTTC. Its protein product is CASSPHRPAYEQYF.

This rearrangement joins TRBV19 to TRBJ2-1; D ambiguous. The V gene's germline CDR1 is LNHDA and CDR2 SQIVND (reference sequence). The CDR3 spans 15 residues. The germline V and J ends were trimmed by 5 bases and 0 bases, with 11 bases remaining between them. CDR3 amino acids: CASSGSSISYNEQFF. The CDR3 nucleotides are TGTGCCAGTAGTGGTAGTTCCATCTCCTACAATGAGCAGTTCTTC. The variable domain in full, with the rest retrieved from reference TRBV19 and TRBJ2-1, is DGGITQSPKYLFRKEGQNVTLSCEQNLNHDAMYWYRQDPGQGLRLIYYSQIVNDFQKGDIAEGYSVSREKKESFPLTVTSAQKNPTAFYLCASSGSSISYNEQFFGPGTRLTVL.

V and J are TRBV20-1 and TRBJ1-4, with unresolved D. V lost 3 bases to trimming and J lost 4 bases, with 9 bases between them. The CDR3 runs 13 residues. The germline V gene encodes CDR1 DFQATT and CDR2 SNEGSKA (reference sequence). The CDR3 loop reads CSARGTFNEKLFF. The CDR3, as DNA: TGCAGTGCTAGGGGCACCTTTAATGAAAAACTGTTTTTT.

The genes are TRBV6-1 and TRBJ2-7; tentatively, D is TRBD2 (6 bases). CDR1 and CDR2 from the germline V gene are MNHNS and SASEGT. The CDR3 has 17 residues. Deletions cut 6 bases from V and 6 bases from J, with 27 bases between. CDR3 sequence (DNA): TGTGCCAGCAGGCCGAGTCTAGGGGACTCCTACGCTTCCGAGCAGTACTTC. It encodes CASRPSLGDSYASEQYF.

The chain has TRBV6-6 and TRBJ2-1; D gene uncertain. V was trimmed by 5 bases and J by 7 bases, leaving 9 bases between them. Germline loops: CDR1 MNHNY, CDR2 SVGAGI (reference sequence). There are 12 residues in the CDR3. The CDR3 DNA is TGTGCCAGCAGTCCTGAGTGGAATGAGCAGTTCTTC. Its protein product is CASSPEWNEQFF.

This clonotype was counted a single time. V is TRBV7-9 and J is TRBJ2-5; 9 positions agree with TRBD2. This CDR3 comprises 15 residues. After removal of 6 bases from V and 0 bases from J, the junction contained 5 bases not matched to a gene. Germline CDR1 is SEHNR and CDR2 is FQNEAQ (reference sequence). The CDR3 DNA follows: TGTGCCAGCAGAGGTAGCGGGGGATACCAAGAGACCCAGTACTTC. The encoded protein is CASRGSGGYQETQYF.

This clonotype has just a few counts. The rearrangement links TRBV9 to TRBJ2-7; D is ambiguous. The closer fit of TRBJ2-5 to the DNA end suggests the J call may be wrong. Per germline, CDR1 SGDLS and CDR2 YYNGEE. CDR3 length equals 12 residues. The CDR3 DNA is TGTGCCAGCAGCACCCCCGGTGAGACCCAGTACTTC. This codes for CASSTPGETQYF.

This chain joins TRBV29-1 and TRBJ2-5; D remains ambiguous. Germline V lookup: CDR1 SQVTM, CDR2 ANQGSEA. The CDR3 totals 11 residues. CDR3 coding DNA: TGCAGTGTGACGATCCAAGAGACCCAGTACTTC. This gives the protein CSVTIQETQYF.

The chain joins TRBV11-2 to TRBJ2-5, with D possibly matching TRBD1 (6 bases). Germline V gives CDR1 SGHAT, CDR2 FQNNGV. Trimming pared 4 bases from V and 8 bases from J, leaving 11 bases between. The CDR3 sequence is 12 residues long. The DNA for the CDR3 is TGTGCCAGCAGCTACCGGGACATCACCCAGTACTTC. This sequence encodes CASSYRDITQYF.

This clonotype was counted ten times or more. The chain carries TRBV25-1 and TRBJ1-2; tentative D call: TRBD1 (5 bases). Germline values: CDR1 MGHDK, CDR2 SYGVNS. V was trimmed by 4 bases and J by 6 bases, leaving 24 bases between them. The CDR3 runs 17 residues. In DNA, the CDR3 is TGTGCCAGCAGTGCCAGAACCCCCAGTGGGGGACCCGATGGCTACACCTTC. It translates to CASSARTPSGGPDGYTF.

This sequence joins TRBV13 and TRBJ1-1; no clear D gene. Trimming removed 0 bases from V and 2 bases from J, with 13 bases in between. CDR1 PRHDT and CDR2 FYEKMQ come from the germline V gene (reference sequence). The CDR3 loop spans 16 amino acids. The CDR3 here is CASSLGLGQVNTEAFF. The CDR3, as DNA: TGTGCCAGCAGCTTAGGCCTAGGGCAGGTAAACACTGAAGCTTTCTTT. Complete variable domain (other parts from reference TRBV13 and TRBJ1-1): AAGVIQSPRHLIKEKRETATLKCYPIPRHDTVYWYQQGPGQDPQFLISFYEKMQSDKGSIPDRFSAQQFSDYHSELNMSSLELGDSALYFCASSLGLGQVNTEAFFGQGTRLTVV.

CDR3 DNA sequence: TGTGCCAGCAGTAAGGGACAGGGGACTAGGAGGCAAGAGACCCAGTACTTC. This encodes CASSKGQGTRRQETQYF. J is TRBJ2-4 and V is TRBV28; 10 bases are a match to TRBD1. The J call may be in error: the DNA end matches TRBJ2-5 better. CDR1 and CDR2 (germline): MDHEN, SYDVKM. This CDR3 is built from 17 residues.

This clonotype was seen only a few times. CDR3 amino acids: CASSLGTGTSPLHF. As DNA, the CDR3 is TGTGCCAGCAGCTTAGGGACAGGTACTTCACCCCTCCACTTT. This chain connects TRBV7-2 to TRBJ1-6, with 7 bases lining up with TRBD1. Germline CDR1 SGHTA, CDR2 FQGNSA. The length of the CDR3 is 14 residues. V shed 1 base, J shed 9 bases, and the junction held 3 bases outside the gene matches.

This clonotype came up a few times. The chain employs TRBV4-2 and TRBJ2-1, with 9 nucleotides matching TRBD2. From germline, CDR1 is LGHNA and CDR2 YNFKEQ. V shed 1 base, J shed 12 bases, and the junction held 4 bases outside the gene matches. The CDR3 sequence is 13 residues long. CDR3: CASSQVEAGGQFF. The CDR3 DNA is TGTGCCAGCAGCCAAGTCGAAGCGGGGGGGCAGTTCTTC.

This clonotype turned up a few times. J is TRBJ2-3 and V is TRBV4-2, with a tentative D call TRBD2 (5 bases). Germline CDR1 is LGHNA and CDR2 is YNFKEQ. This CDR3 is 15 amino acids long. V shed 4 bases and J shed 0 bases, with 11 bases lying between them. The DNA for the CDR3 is TGTGCCAGCAGCCCAGCGGTTGGCAGCACAGATACGCAGTATTTT. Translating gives CASSPAVGSTDTQYF.

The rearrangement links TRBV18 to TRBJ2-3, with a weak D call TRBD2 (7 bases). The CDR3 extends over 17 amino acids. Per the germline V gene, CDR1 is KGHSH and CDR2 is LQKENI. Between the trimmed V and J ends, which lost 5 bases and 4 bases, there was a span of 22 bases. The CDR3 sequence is CASSYNDGGRPADTQYF. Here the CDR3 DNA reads TGTGCCAGCTCATATAACGACGGGGGGCGCCCCGCAGATACGCAGTATTTT.

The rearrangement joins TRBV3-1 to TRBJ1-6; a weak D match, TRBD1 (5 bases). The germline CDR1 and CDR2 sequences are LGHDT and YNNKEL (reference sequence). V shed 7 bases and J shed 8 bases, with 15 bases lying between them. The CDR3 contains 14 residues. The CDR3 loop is CASNRGRFDSPLHF. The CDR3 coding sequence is TGTGCCAGCAACCGGGGACGGTTTGATTCACCCCTCCACTTT.

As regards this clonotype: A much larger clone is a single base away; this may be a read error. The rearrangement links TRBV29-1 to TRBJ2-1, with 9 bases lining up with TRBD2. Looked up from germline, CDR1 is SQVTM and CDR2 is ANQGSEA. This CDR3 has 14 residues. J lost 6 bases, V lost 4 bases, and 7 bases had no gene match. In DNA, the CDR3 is TGCAGCGTTGCGTGGGGAGCGGGGGGCAATGAGCAGTTCTTC. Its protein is CSVAWGAGGNEQFF.

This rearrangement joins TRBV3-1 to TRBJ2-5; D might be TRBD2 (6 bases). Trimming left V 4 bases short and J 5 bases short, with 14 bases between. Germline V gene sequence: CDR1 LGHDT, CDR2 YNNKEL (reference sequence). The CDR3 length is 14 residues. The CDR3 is CASSLRGDGETQYF. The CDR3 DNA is TGTGCCAGCAGCCTTCGCGGGGACGGGGAGACCCAGTACTTC.

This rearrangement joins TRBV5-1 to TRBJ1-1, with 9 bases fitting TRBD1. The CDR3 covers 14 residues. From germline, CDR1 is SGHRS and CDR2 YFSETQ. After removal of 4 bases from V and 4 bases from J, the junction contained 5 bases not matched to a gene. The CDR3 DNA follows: TGCGCCAGCAGCACAGGGACAGGGACCACTGAAGCTTTCTTT. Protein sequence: CASSTGTGTTEAFF.

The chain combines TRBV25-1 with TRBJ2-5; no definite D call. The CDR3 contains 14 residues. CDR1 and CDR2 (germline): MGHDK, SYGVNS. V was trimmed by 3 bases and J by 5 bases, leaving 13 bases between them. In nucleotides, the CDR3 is TGTGCCAGCAGTGACATTCAAGCGCCGGAGACCCAGTACTTC. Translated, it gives CASSDIQAPETQYF.

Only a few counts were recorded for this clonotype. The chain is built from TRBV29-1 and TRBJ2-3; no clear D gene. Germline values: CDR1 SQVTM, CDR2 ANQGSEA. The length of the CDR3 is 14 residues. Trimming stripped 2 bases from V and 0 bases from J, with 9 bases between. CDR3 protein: CSVEHLDSTDTQYF. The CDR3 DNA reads TGCAGCGTTGAACACCTCGATAGCACAGATACGCAGTATTTT.

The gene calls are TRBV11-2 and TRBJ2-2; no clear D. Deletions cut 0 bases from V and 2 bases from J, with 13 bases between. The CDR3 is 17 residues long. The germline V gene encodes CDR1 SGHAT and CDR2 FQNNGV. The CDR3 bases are TGTGCCAGCAGCTTAGATGCTGGTTACGGTAACACCGGGGAGCTGTTTTTT. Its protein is CASSLDAGYGNTGELFF.

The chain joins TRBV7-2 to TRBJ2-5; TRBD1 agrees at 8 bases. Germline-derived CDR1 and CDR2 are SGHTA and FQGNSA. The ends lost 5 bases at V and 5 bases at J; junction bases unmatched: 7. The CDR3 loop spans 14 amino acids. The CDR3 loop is CASSVDRGSETQYF. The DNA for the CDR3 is TGTGCCAGCAGCGTAGACAGGGGTTCCGAGACCCAGTACTTC.